Following are 20 T cell receptor beta chains from one sample sequenced in a study of blood T cell repertoires in COVID-19. Clones were read by immunoSEQ multiplex PCR, and TCRdb kept only the in-frame ones, dropping some. The profile shows about 89,000 clones, about 91% of them singletons. Sequencing input: peripheral blood. The receptors come from a human donor with active COVID-19. The donor label of this sample is uncertain.

J is TRBJ2-3 and V is TRBV3-1 (or the pseudogene TRBV3-2), with 9 bases lining up with TRBD1. The CDR3 spans 15 residues. Germline V gives CDR1 LGHDT, CDR2 YNNKEL (reference sequence). V shed 4 bases, J shed 2 bases, and the junction held 4 bases outside the gene matches. The chain's CDR3 is CASSRRDRDTDTQYF. The CDR3 DNA reads as TGTGCCAGCAGCCGACGGGACAGGGACACAGATACGCAGTATTTT.

This chain links TRBV7-2 with TRBJ1-2; TRBD1 agrees at 7 bases. The CDR3 is 12 residues long. CDR1 is SGHTA and CDR2 is FQGNSA in the germline V gene. After removal of 10 bases from V and 4 bases from J, the junction contained 6 bases not matched to a gene. The CDR3 reads CAILSGGYGYTF. The CDR3 DNA reads as TGTGCCATCTTGTCAGGGGGCTATGGCTACACCTTC.

V is TRBV5-1 and J is TRBJ2-7, with TRBD1 as a possible D gene (6 bases). Per the germline V gene, CDR1 is SGHRS and CDR2 is YFSETQ. The CDR3 runs 14 residues. V was clipped by 1 base and J by 4 bases, with 12 bases between them. This CDR3 reads CASSLPGQPYEQYF. The CDR3 coding sequence is TGCGCCAGCAGCTTGCCCGGACAGCCTTACGAGCAGTACTTC. Supplemented by reference TRBV5-1 and TRBJ2-7, the full variable domain reads KAGVTQTPRYLIKTRGQQVTLSCSPISGHRSVSWYQQTPGQGLQFLFEYFSETQRNKGNFPGRFSGRQFSNSRSEMNVSTLELGDSALYLCASSLPGQPYEQYFGPGTRLTVT.

The chain employs TRBV6-1 and TRBJ2-7; 12 nucleotides match TRBD1. Trimming took 4 bases from V and 5 from J; bases not matched to a gene: 12. This CDR3 region has 17 residues. The germline gives CDR1 MNHNS, CDR2 SASEGT. DNA for the CDR3: TGTGCCAGCAGTGTCGGGACAGGGGGCCGTGGCCGTCACGAGCAGTACTTC. Translated, it gives CASSVGTGGRGRHEQYF.

The rearrangement joins TRBV28 to TRBJ2-1, with 7 bases fitting TRBD1. The ends lost 2 bases at V and 8 bases at J; junction bases unmatched: 9. The CDR3 length is 15 residues. The germline V gene has CDR1 MDHEN and CDR2 SYDVKM. CDR3 DNA sequence: TGTGCCAGCAGTTTAATGGCAGGGGGTTTCTATGAGCAGTTCTTC. Translation gives CASSLMAGGFYEQFF. The full variable domain, with the rest looked up from reference TRBV28 and TRBJ2-1, is DVKVTQSSRYLVKRTGEKVFLECVQDMDHENMFWYRQDPGLGLRLIYFSYDVKMKEKGDIPEGYSVSREKKERFSLILESASTNQTSMYLCASSLMAGGFYEQFFGPGTRLTVL.

The CDR3 region is CASLDRAYGYTF. CDR3 nucleotides: TGTGCCAGCTTAGACAGGGCCTATGGCTACACCTTC. The rearrangement links TRBV27 to TRBJ1-2, with 7 bases lining up with TRBD1. The CDR3 has 12 residues. The V gene's germline CDR1 is MNHEY and CDR2 SMNVEV (reference sequence). V lost 8 bases and J lost 4; bases outside the gene matches: 4.

The chain combines TRBV6-5 with TRBJ1-3; D call uncertain. Trimming removed 1 base from V and 0 bases from J, with 7 bases in between. The CDR3 runs to 15 residues. CDR1 is MNHEY, CDR2 SVGAGI, per germline. The CDR3 spells CASSYWSDSGNTIYF. The CDR3 nucleotides are TGTGCCAGCAGTTACTGGTCAGACTCTGGAAACACCATATATTTT.

This clone appeared a single time. V and J are TRBV6-5 and TRBJ1-2, with TRBD1 matching 7 bases. V lost 7 bases to trimming and J lost 2 bases; unmatched junction nucleotides: 7. The CDR3 runs 14 residues. The germline V gene encodes CDR1 MNHEY and CDR2 SVGAGI. CDR3 DNA sequence: TGTGCCAGCACCTCGGGACAGAGAAACTATGGCTACACCTTC. It codes for CASTSGQRNYGYTF.

The V gene is TRBV7-2, the J gene TRBJ1-5, with unresolved D. The CDR3 runs to 14 residues. The V and J ends lost 1 base and 0 bases respectively, with 4 bases between them. Germline V gene lookup returns CDR1 SGHTA and CDR2 FQGNSA. The CDR3 bases are TGTGCCAGCAGCTTAGATATTAGCAATCAGCCCCAGCATTTT. Encoded protein: CASSLDISNQPQHF. Complete variable domain (other parts from reference TRBV7-2 and TRBJ1-5): GAGVSQSPSNKVTEKGKDVELRCDPISGHTALYWYRQSLGQGLEFLIYFQGNSAPDKSGLPSDRFSAERTGGSVSTLTIQRTQQEDSAVYLCASSLDISNQPQHFGDGTRLSIL.

J is TRBJ1-5 and V is TRBV19, with D perhaps matching TRBD1 (6 bases). V lost 5 bases and J 5 bases, leaving 10 bases between the germline ends. Germline V gene lookup returns CDR1 LNHDA and CDR2 SQIVND (reference sequence). The CDR3 spans 13 residues. The CDR3 DNA reads TGTGCCAGTAGTGCCCCAGGGGATCAGCCCCAGCATTTT. This gives the protein CASSAPGDQPQHF.

As for this clone: An end of the junction differs from the germline gene, which may be a read error. The chain joins TRBV2 to TRBJ1-6; a possible D gene is TRBD1 (6 bases). This CDR3 region has 11 residues. Germline V gene sequence: CDR1 SNHLY, CDR2 FYNNEI. The CDR3: CASSLDRPQRF. The CDR3 region has the DNA TGTGCCAGCAGTCTAGACAGGCCGCAGCGCTTT.

The rearrangement links TRBV2 to TRBJ1-6; D unclear. Looked up from germline, CDR1 is SNHLY and CDR2 is FYNNEI. V was shortened by 7 bases and J by 2 bases, with 18 bases between the two germline ends. The CDR3 extends over 17 amino acids. CDR3: CASNEGISVPYNSPLHF. The CDR3 DNA sequence: TGTGCCAGCAACGAAGGGATTAGCGTACCCTATAATTCACCCCTCCACTTT.

The V and J genes are TRBV27 and TRBJ1-1, with 7 nucleotides matching TRBD1. Looked up from germline, CDR1 is MNHEY and CDR2 is SMNVEV (reference sequence). The ends lost 5 bases at V and 1 base at J; junction bases unmatched: 7. CDR3 size: 15 residues. CDR3 residues: CASSTMTGKNTEAFF. CDR3 bases: TGTGCCAGCAGTACCATGACAGGGAAGAACACTGAAGCTTTCTTT.

This chain uses TRBV7-9 with TRBJ2-7; 9 nucleotides match TRBD1. CDR3 length equals 14 residues. Per the germline V gene, CDR1 is SEHNR and CDR2 is FQNEAQ (reference sequence). J lost 6 bases, V lost 5 bases, and 8 bases had no gene match. The CDR3 reads CASSPGTGQREQYF. The CDR3 bases are TGTGCCAGCAGCCCCGGGACAGGGCAGCGCGAGCAGTACTTC.

The rearrangement uses TRBV28 and TRBJ1-1; possibly TRBD1 for D (6 bases). CDR3 length: 15 amino acids. V lost 2 bases to trimming and J lost 5 bases, with 15 bases between them. The germline gives CDR1 MDHEN, CDR2 SYDVKM. The CDR3 region has the DNA TGTGCCAGCAGTTTACGCTTAACAGGGATAACTGAAGCTTTCTTT. Its protein product is CASSLRLTGITEAFF.

This clone was seen more than once but under ten times. This sequence joins TRBV27 and TRBJ1-4, with D tentatively TRBD1 (6 bases). The germline CDR1 and CDR2 sequences are MNHEY and SMNVEV (reference sequence). The CDR3 sequence is 17 residues long. V lost 5 bases, J lost 4 bases, and 20 bases lay in between. CDR3 coding DNA: TGTGCCAGCAGTGTGCGGGCTACAGGGAGTCTTAATGAAAAACTGTTTTTT. This sequence encodes CASSVRATGSLNEKLFF.

The V and J genes are TRBV7-7 and TRBJ2-5, with 8 bases identical to TRBD2. The CDR3 loop spans 16 amino acids. From germline, CDR1 is SSHAT and CDR2 FNYEAQ (reference sequence). V lost 5 bases, J lost 2 bases, and 10 bases stayed unmatched. The CDR3 reads CASSPSSIAGQETQYF. The CDR3 DNA reads as TGTGCCAGCAGCCCGTCATCCATAGCGGGACAAGAGACCCAGTACTTC. The whole variable domain, remainder taken from reference TRBV7-7 and TRBJ2-5, is GAGVSQSPRYKVTKRGQDVTLRCDPISSHATLYWYQQALGQGPEFLTYFNYEAQPDKSGLPSDRFSAERPEGSISTLTIQRTEQRDSAMYRCASSPSSIAGQETQYFGPGTRLLVL.

The J gene is TRBJ1-1, the V gene TRBV28, with a weak D call TRBD1 (6 bases). Germline lookup yields CDR1 MDHEN and CDR2 SYDVKM. The CDR3 sequence is 13 residues long. V was clipped by 9 bases and J by 1 base, with 12 bases between them. The CDR3: CARGGAPNTEAFF. The CDR3 bases are TGTGCCAGGGGGGGGGCTCCGAACACTGAAGCTTTCTTT.

The chain recombines TRBV10-1 with TRBJ2-7, with 8 bases matching TRBD2. The junction had 12 bases not matched to a gene; V was cut back by 9 bases and J by 5 bases. This CDR3 comprises 14 residues. Germline CDR1 is WNHNN and CDR2 is SYGVQD (reference sequence). The CDR3 region has the DNA TGCGCCAGTCCTGGAAGCGGGGGAAGCCACGAGCAGTACTTC. It is translated as CASPGSGGSHEQYF.

The chain recombines TRBV28 with TRBJ2-3, with 14 positions matching TRBD2. The CDR3 runs to 14 residues. V lost 3 bases, J lost 15 bases, and 8 bases stayed unmatched. Germline values: CDR1 MDHEN, CDR2 SYDVKM. The CDR3 reads CASSFRTSGGPAYF. As DNA, the CDR3 is TGTGCCAGCAGTTTCCGGACTAGCGGGGGGCCTGCATATTTT.